The rows below give T cell receptor beta chains drawn from one sample of a study of siplizumab effects on memory and regulatory T cells. The repertoire was sequenced with immunoSEQ multiplex PCR; TCRdb's copy has only in-frame clones and lacks some. Seen here are tens of thousands of clones, 80% to 95% observed once, and the top ten hold over 5.5%. The specimen sequenced was CD8+ T cells sorted from blood. Receptors were obtained from a human donor in good health. The CDR3 runs from the conserved cysteine through the conserved F or W. D genes are given only for firm matches. A clone size is listed for some rows: how often the clone was seen (once, few, many), or a class if it is expanded.

J gene | D gene | clone size | V gene | CDR3 protein | CDR3 DNA
TRBJ2-1 | - | - | TRBV27 | CASSLYGTHNEQFF | TGTGCCAGCAGTTTATACGGGACGCACAATGAGCAGTTCTTC
TRBJ2-7 | - | - | TRBV4-1 | CASSREADSYEQYF | TGCGCCAGCAGCCGAGAGGCTGACTCCTACGAGCAGTACTTC
TRBJ2-7 | - | - | TRBV5-1 | CASSPSDHSYEQYF | TGCGCCAGCAGCCCTTCGGACCACTCCTACGAGCAGTACTTC
TRBJ2-7 | TRBD2 | - | TRBV6-5 | CASSRPGMGEGEQYF | TGTGCCAGCAGTCGCCCGGGTATGGGGGAGGGCGAGCAGTACTTC
TRBJ2-1 | TRBD2 | - | TRBV4-3 | CASSQDGPSGAYNEQFF | TGCGCCAGCAGCCAAGATGGTCCCAGCGGGGCATACAATGAGCAGTTCTTC
TRBJ2-2 | - | - | TRBV9 | CASSVGVGELFF | TGTGCCAGCAGCGTAGGGGTCGGGGAGCTGTTTTTT
TRBJ1-2 | - | - | TRBV4-3 | CASSQDHLRGGNLYGYTF | TGCGCCAGCAGCCAAGATCACCTTCGCGGAGGGAACCTCTATGGCTACACCTTC
TRBJ1-5 | TRBD1 | - | TRBV6-6 | CASSARTGEDQPQHF | TGTGCCAGCAGTGCCCGGACAGGGGAGGACCAGCCCCAGCATTTT
TRBJ1-1 | TRBD1 | - | TRBV27 | CASSSTGITEAFF | TGTGCCAGCAGTTCGACAGGGATCACTGAAGCTTTCTTT
TRBJ1-4 | - | - | TRBV5-1 | CASSLASLGPGNEKLFF | TGCGCCAGCAGCTTGGCCTCACTAGGACCGGGTAATGAAAAACTGTTTTTT
TRBJ2-7 | - | few | TRBV7-9 | CASSTYTYEQYF | TGTGCCAGCAGCACCTATACTTACGAGCAGTACTTC
TRBJ1-5 | TRBD1 | - | TRBV19 | CASSNPDRVGNQPQHF | TGTGCCAGTAGTAACCCCGACAGGGTCGGCAATCAGCCCCAGCATTTT
TRBJ2-3 | TRBD2 | - | TRBV5-1 | CASSLEFSLAGGTDTQYF | TGCGCCAGCAGCTTGGAGTTTTCACTAGCGGGGGGCACAGATACGCAGTATTTT
TRBJ1-1 | - | - | TRBV7-9 | CASSLVQPEAFF | TGTGCCAGCAGCTTAGTACAGCCTGAAGCTTTCTTT
TRBJ2-7 | - | once | TRBV7-3 | CASSLGGVANNEQYF | TGTGCCAGCAGCTTGGGCGGGGTAGCGAATAACGAGCAGTACTTC
TRBJ1-6 | - | - | TRBV27 | CASSLWSSNNSPLHF | TGTGCCAGCAGTTTATGGTCCTCTAATAATTCACCCCTCCACTTT
TRBJ2-1 | TRBD2 | - | TRBV4-3 | CASSLELAGWQFF | TGCGCCAGCAGCCTAGAGCTAGCGGGATGGCAGTTCTTC
TRBJ1-2 | - | - | TRBV27 | CASSLTGRYGYTF | TGTGCCAGCAGTCTGACCGGCCGGTATGGCTACACCTTC
TRBJ1-1 | - | - | TRBV11-3 | CASSLRSGDTEAFF | TGTGCCAGCAGCTTAAGGTCAGGCGACACTGAAGCTTTCTTT
TRBJ1-2 | - | - | TRBV13 | CASSLGTPNYGYTF | TGTGCCAGCAGCTTAGGAACCCCTAACTATGGCTACACCTTC
TRBJ2-7 | - | - | TRBV13 | CASSSQGSYEQYF | TGTGCCAGCAGCTCCCAGGGCTCCTACGAGCAGTACTTC
TRBJ2-5 | - | - | TRBV27 | CASSPTPTGFGETQYF | TGTGCCAGCAGTCCGACCCCAACAGGGTTTGGAGAGACCCAGTACTTC
TRBJ2-7 | TRBD1 | - | TRBV5-5 | CASSLVFETGTEQYF | TGTGCCAGCAGCCTGGTCTTTGAGACAGGGACCGAGCAGTACTTC
TRBJ2-7 | - | - | TRBV7-2 | CASRNPQTGRPNEQYF | TGTGCCAGCAGAAACCCTCAAACAGGGCGTCCCAACGAGCAGTACTTC
TRBJ2-7 | TRBD1 | - | TRBV6-5 | CASSTGNNEQYF | TGTGCGTCGTCGACAGGGAACAACGAGCAGTACTTC
TRBJ2-4 | TRBD1 | - | TRBV10-2 | CASRTGTGKNIQYF | TGCGCCAGCAGGACCGGGACAGGGAAAAACATTCAGTACTTC
TRBJ2-7 | TRBD1 | - | TRBV7-2 | CASSKTGDSSYEQYF | TGTGCCAGCAGCAAGACAGGGGATAGCTCCTACGAGCAGTACTTC
TRBJ1-1 | TRBD1 | - | TRBV7-8 | CASSPRTGGNTEAFF | TGTGCCAGCAGCCCCCGGACAGGGGGGAACACTGAAGCTTTCTTT
TRBJ2-5 | - | - | TRBV11-3 | CASSRGTVTHQETQYF | TGTGCCAGCAGCCGCGGGACAGTGACCCACCAAGAGACCCAGTACTTC
TRBJ1-1 | TRBD1 | few | TRBV5-1 | CASSIGQGTNTEAFF | TGCGCCAGCAGCATAGGACAGGGGACGAACACTGAAGCTTTCTTT
TRBJ1-2 | - | - | TRBV7-9 | CASSLPTTLYENGYTF | TGTGCCAGCAGCTTGCCCACTACCCTTTACGAAAATGGCTACACCTTC
TRBJ2-7 | - | - | TRBV11-3 | CASANEGLSYEQYF | TGTGCCAGCGCGAACGAAGGACTTTCCTACGAGCAGTACTTC
TRBJ1-1 | - | - | TRBV4-3 | CASSQDGVGGANTEAFF | TGCGCCAGCAGCCAAGATGGGGTGGGGGGAGCGAACACTGAAGCTTTCTTT
TRBJ1-5 | - | - | TRBV6-5 | CASSYGGGSQPQHF | TGTGCCAGCAGTTACGGTGGGGGTTCGCAGCCCCAGCATTTT
TRBJ1-1 | - | - | TRBV7-8 | CASSLVAAEANTEAFF | TGTGCCAGCAGTCTCGTGGCGGCCGAAGCGAACACTGAAGCTTTCTTT
TRBJ2-7 | - | - | TRBV27 | CASSLGTFYEQYF | TGTGCCAGCAGTTTAGGGACATTCTACGAGCAGTACTTC
TRBJ2-7 | - | - | TRBV7-8 | CASSLALDNEQYF | TGTGCCAGCAGCTTAGCGCTGGACAACGAGCAGTACTTC
TRBJ2-7 | - | many | TRBV7-7 | CPEGEQYF | TGTCCGGAGGGGGAGCAGTACTTC
TRBJ2-3 | TRBD2 | - | TRBV11-2 | CASSHLTSGTDTQYF | TGTGCCAGCAGCCATTTGACTAGCGGGACAGATACGCAGTATTTT
TRBJ1-5 | TRBD1 | - | TRBV7-9 | CASSWELDRGVSNQPQHF | TGTGCCAGCAGCTGGGAATTGGACAGGGGTGTTAGCAATCAGCCCCAGCATTTT
TRBJ1-2 | - | - | TRBV29-1 | CSVSALKLGNGYTF | TGCAGCGTCTCGGCGCTTAAATTGGGCAATGGCTACACCTTC
TRBJ2-3 | TRBD1 | - | TRBV27 | CASSPSTGVADTQYF | TGTGCCAGCAGTCCCTCGACAGGGGTTGCAGATACGCAGTATTTT
TRBJ2-1 | TRBD1 | - | TRBV9 | CASSVGQGWGNEQFF | TGTGCCAGCAGCGTAGGACAGGGTTGGGGCAATGAGCAGTTCTTC
TRBJ1-1 | - | - | TRBV6-1 | CASRGPRLGGTEAFF | TGTGCCAGCAGGGGGCCACGGCTCGGTGGCACTGAAGCTTTCTTT
TRBJ2-7 | TRBD1 | - | TRBV6-5 | CASSFATGQIYEQYF | TGTGCCAGCAGTTTTGCGACAGGGCAGATTTACGAGCAGTACTTC
TRBJ1-2 | - | - | TRBV27 | CASSPMGGVVLYGYTF | TGTGCCAGCAGTCCGATGGGGGGGGTCGTTCTCTATGGCTACACCTTC
TRBJ2-7 | TRBD2 | - | TRBV4-2 | CASSQASGVYEQYF | TGTGCCAGCAGCCAAGCTAGCGGAGTCTACGAGCAGTACTTC
TRBJ1-2 | TRBD1 | - | TRBV28 | CASSYHTTGGYDYGYTF | TGTGCCAGCAGCTACCATACGACAGGGGGCTACGACTATGGCTACACCTTC
TRBJ2-4 | - | - | TRBV5-1 | CASSSGGIAKNIQYF | TGCGCCAGCAGCAGCGGAGGAATAGCCAAAAACATTCAGTACTTC
TRBJ2-3 | - | - | TRBV10-2 | CASLGSWADTQYF | TGCGCCAGCTTAGGAAGCTGGGCAGATACGCAGTATTTT
TRBJ1-3 | - | - | TRBV4-1 | CASSHLYHPGNTIYF | TGCGCCAGCAGCCACCTATATCACCCTGGAAACACCATATATTTT
TRBJ2-7 | TRBD2 | - | TRBV25-1 | CASSGVAGALGEQYF | TGTGCCAGCAGTGGGGTAGCGGGAGCTTTAGGCGAGCAGTACTTC
TRBJ2-7 | - | once | TRBV7-2 | CASSLRQDSYEQYF | TGTGCCAGTAGCTTAAGACAGGACTCCTACGAGCAGTACTTC
TRBJ1-4 | - | - | TRBV9 | CASSVYSAPGEKLFF | TGTGCCAGCAGCGTATATTCTGCACCTGGTGAAAAACTGTTTTTT
TRBJ2-2 | TRBD1 | - | TRBV19 | CASSILGQGYTGELFF | TGTGCCAGTAGTATTCTTGGACAGGGTTACACCGGGGAGCTGTTTTTT
TRBJ2-1 | - | - | TRBV7-9 | CASQDYEQFF | TGTGCCAGCCAAGACTATGAGCAGTTCTTC
TRBJ1-1 | - | - | TRBV6-5 | CASSYSSGLPHTEAFF | TGTGCCAGCAGTTACTCATCCGGACTCCCACACACTGAAGCTTTCTTT